Reported below is one T cell receptor beta chain. How the authors handled the data: It was from reference gene primer amplification that nucleated cell counts were estimated. Sequencing was performed with immunoSEQ multiplex PCR; in TCRdb, only in-frame clones are kept and a portion is missing. V and J calls and clone size follow that table, whereas D and trimming were derived from the DNA. Of about 110,000 clones detected, roughly 87% appear once; the ten largest clones hold roughly 4.9%. These data come from a study of blood T cell repertoires in COVID-19. Study at large: The analysed material was cDNA or gDNA that came from T cells, B-cell-depleted T cells, or PBMCs.

V trimming: 6 bases; J trimming: 7 bases; junction bases outside the gene matches: 9. This CDR3 region has 15 residues. Germline CDR1 reads MNHEY; CDR2 reads SVGAGI. The sequencing input was peripheral blood. The TCR was taken from a human donor in a cohort sampled during active COVID-19. The chain is built from TRBV6-5 and TRBJ2-1; 10 bases are a match to TRBD2. CDR3 residues: CASRPSGRAGNEQFF. DNA for the CDR3: TGTGCCAGCAGGCCCAGCGGGAGGGCCGGGAATGAGCAGTTCTTC.